This entry concerns a single T cell receptor (beta chain). This CDR3 is built from 15 residues. Trimming cost V 0 bases and J 4 bases, with 11 bases left between them. Germline CDR1 and CDR2: LGHNA and YNFKEQ. Generated by immunoSEQ multiplex PCR, the TCRdb table keeps only in-frame clones and is missing some. Of roughly 1,000,000 clones in the sample, about 84% were seen once. The data belong to a study of shared clonotypes between healthy human individuals. The V gene is TRBV4-2, the J gene TRBJ2-3, with a tentative D call TRBD1 (5 bases). This TCR was sampled from a young man in good health. Some clones in this sample may be carry-over from other donors' samples. Material: memory CD4+ T cells from PBMCs. Subset described: CD45RA-negative fraction. DNA for the CDR3: TGTGCCAGCAGCCAAGATTTGCAGGGCGCAGATACGCAGTATTTT. Translated, it gives CASSQDLQGADTQYF.